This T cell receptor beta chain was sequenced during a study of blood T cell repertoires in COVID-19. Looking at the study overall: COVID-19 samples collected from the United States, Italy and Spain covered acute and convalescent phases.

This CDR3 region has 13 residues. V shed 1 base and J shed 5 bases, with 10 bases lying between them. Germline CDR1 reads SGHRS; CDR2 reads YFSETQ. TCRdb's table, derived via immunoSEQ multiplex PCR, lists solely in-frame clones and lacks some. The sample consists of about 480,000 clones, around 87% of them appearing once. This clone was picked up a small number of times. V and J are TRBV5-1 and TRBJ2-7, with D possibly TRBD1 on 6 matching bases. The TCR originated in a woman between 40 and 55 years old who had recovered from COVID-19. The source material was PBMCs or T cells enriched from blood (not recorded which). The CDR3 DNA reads TGCGCCAGCAGCTTGCCAGGGGACGACGAGCAGTACTTC. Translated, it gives CASSLPGDDEQYF.